One sample yielded the 17 T cell receptor beta chains listed below, sequenced in a study of graft-versus-host responses after intestinal transplantation (dated by TCRdb to the early 2020s). The library was obtained by the immunoSEQ multiplex PCR assay. TCRdb retrieved this table from immuneACCESS and kept in-frame rearrangements only. Not all clones are present; in checked studies, unresolved V genes account for under half, and no reason is known for the remainder. For this sample the table gives 90,000 to 150,000 clones, of which roughly 91% were detected only once. The ten largest clonotypes hold around 0.12% of the sample. This specimen's time point label, per the study, means: cells obtained before transplantation from donor or recipient. Their antigens remain unidentified. The sequencing here drew on unstimulated CD4+ T cells sorted from spleen or lymph node cells, taken before intestinal transplant. The receptors were sampled from a human donor who received an intestinal transplant.

The rearrangement links TRBV28 to TRBJ1-4; D remains unclear. Germline V gives CDR1 MDHEN, CDR2 SYDVKM. CDR3 length equals 16 residues. Deletions cut 3 bases from V and 9 bases from J, with 20 bases between. CDR3 protein: CASSLKGLSMRKKLFF. The DNA of the CDR3 is TGTGCCAGCAGTTTGAAAGGGCTGAGTATGAGGAAAAAACTGTTTTTT.

The chain links TRBV18 to TRBJ2-3; D may be TRBD2 (6 bases). V was clipped by 2 bases and J by 3 bases, with 12 bases between them. The CDR3 consists of 15 residues. Germline CDR1 reads KGHSH; CDR2 reads LQKENI. CDR3 coding DNA: TGTGCCAGCTCACCAATGGAGGGAATAACAGATACGCAGTATTTT. Protein product: CASSPMEGITDTQYF.

The chain has TRBV7-2 and TRBJ1-2; 7 bases line up with TRBD1. The CDR3 is made up of 13 amino acids. V lost 5 bases, J lost 6 bases, and 6 bases stayed unmatched. Germline V CDR1 and CDR2: SGHTA, FQGNSA. The CDR3 DNA reads as TGTGCCAGCAGCGTACACCAGGGGGATGGCTACACCTTC. Its protein is CASSVHQGDGYTF.

Turning to this clone: Relative to the germline gene, one junction end is altered; a read error may explain this. The chain couples TRBV7-7 to TRBJ2-5, with unresolved D. The DNA end favors TRBJ2-7, so the J call may be wrong. Germline loops: CDR1 SSHAT, CDR2 FNYEAQ (reference sequence). The CDR3 has 13 amino acids. The CDR3 here is CASSAPVQYEQYF. The CDR3 DNA is TGTGCTAGCAGCGCCCCGGTCCAGTACGAGCAGTACTTC.

The chain couples TRBV10-3 to TRBJ2-6, with unresolved D. CDR1 is ENHRY and CDR2 is SYGVKD in the germline V gene. The CDR3 extends over 14 amino acids. V was clipped by 4 bases and J by 2 bases, with 6 bases between them. CDR3 in amino acids: CAISGGTGANVLTF. For the CDR3, the DNA is TGTGCCATCAGTGGAGGTACTGGGGCCAACGTCCTGACTTTC.

The chain joins TRBV7-2 to TRBJ2-6, with D perhaps matching TRBD1 or TRBD2 (7 bases each). This CDR3 comprises 18 residues. Germline V gives CDR1 SGHTA, CDR2 FQGNSA. The V end was cut by 2 bases, the J end by 6 bases, with 20 bases between. The CDR3 region is CASSLSRRGGIEANVLTF. The CDR3 region has the DNA TGTGCCAGCAGCTTAAGCCGCAGGGGGGGTATAGAGGCCAACGTCCTGACTTTC.

The chain is built from TRBV18 and TRBJ2-6; D gene ambiguous. V shed 2 bases and J shed 0 bases, with 11 bases lying between them. Germline V gene lookup returns CDR1 KGHSH and CDR2 LQKENI. The CDR3 has 17 amino acids. In DNA, the CDR3 is TGTGCCAGCTCACCAATTTTCCGGCTCTCTGGGGCCAACGTCCTGACTTTC. This encodes CASSPIFRLSGANVLTF. Using reference TRBV18 and TRBJ2-6 for the parts outside the CDR3, the full variable domain is NAGVMQNPRHLVRRRGQEARLRCSPMKGHSHVYWYRQLPEEGLKFMVYLQKENIIDESGMPKERFSAEFPKEGPSILRIQQVVRGDSAAYFCASSPIFRLSGANVLTFGAGSRLTVL.

This clone was seen just once. The chain uses TRBV7-6 and TRBJ2-7; D is tentatively TRBD1 or TRBD2 (5 bases each). The CDR3 loop spans 13 amino acids. CDR1 SGHVS and CDR2 FNYEAQ come from the germline V gene. Trimming removed 5 bases from V and 2 bases from J, with 10 bases in between. CDR3 in amino acids: CASSPRGAYEQYF. The CDR3 DNA reads TGTGCCAGCAGCCCTAGAGGGGCCTACGAGCAGTACTTC.

The chain joins TRBV9 to TRBJ2-1; TRBD1 matches at 7 bases. CDR1 SGDLS and CDR2 YYNGEE come from the germline V gene. With 2 bases clipped from V and 3 bases from J, the junction kept 2 bases outside the gene matches. The CDR3 sequence is 14 residues long. The CDR3 sequence: CASSVGDSYNEQFF. The CDR3 DNA reads as TGTGCCAGCAGCGTGGGGGACAGCTACAATGAGCAGTTCTTC.

This rearrangement joins TRBV27 to TRBJ2-7, with D possibly being TRBD1 (7 bases). V shed 7 bases and J shed 1 base, with 17 bases lying between them. Germline CDR1 is MNHEY and CDR2 is SMNVEV (reference sequence). The CDR3 is 15 residues long. The CDR3 loop reads CASKAGGLGSYEQYF. CDR3 in DNA: TGTGCCAGCAAAGCAGGGGGACTTGGTTCCTACGAGCAGTACTTC.

This clone has only one observation. The CDR3 DNA reads TGTGCCAGCAGCTTCGGAGGCACAGATACGCAGTATTTT. Translated: CASSFGGTDTQYF. The chain uses TRBV7-9 and TRBJ2-3, with no clear D. Germline values: CDR1 SEHNR, CDR2 FQNEAQ (reference sequence). This CDR3 has 13 residues. V lost 3 bases and J lost 1, with 5 bases in between.

The V and J genes are TRBV4-2 and TRBJ2-3; the D is unclear. Looked up from germline, CDR1 is LGHNA and CDR2 is YNFKEQ. The CDR3 loop spans 13 amino acids. The germline V and J ends were trimmed by 4 bases and 2 bases, with 7 bases remaining between them. This CDR3 is CASSPRNTDTQYF. The CDR3 DNA sequence: TGTGCCAGCAGCCCCCGTAACACAGATACGCAGTATTTT.

The CDR3 loop reads CATSQSTANYGYTF. The CDR3 region has the DNA TGTGCCACCAGCCAAAGCACAGCTAACTATGGCTACACCTTC. The chain is built from TRBV15 and TRBJ1-2, with no clear D. The CDR3 spans 14 residues. Trimming took off 5 bases at V and 0 bases at J, with 10 bases between the two ends. From germline, CDR1 is LNHNV and CDR2 YYDKDF (reference sequence).

The chain carries TRBV6-5 and TRBJ2-5; a weak D match, TRBD2 (5 bases). CDR1 is MNHEY and CDR2 is SVGAGI in the germline V gene. V lost 7 bases and J 2 bases, leaving 8 bases between the germline ends. The CDR3 contains 12 residues. CDR3 coding DNA: TGTGCCAGCACGGGGAATCAAGAGACCCAGTACTTC. Its protein is CASTGNQETQYF.

Remarks on this clone: Additional DNA sequences in this sample encode the identical CDR3. This chain joins TRBV5-1 and TRBJ2-3; 10 bases are a match to TRBD1. The germline V gene has CDR1 SGHRS and CDR2 YFSETQ. V lost 3 bases to trimming and J lost 3 bases; unmatched junction nucleotides: 1. The CDR3 is 14 amino acids. The CDR3 loop reads CASSWTGGTDTQYF. CDR3 nucleotides: TGCGCCAGCAGCTGGACAGGGGGTACAGATACGCAGTATTTT.

V is TRBV28 and J is TRBJ2-1; D gene unclear. V gave up 1 base and J gave up 4 bases, with 11 bases separating them. Germline V lookup: CDR1 MDHEN, CDR2 SYDVKM. The CDR3 is made up of 15 amino acids. CDR3 sequence (DNA): TGTGCCAGCAGTTTATATCAGCTTCTGTACAATGAGCAGTTCTTC. It specifies CASSLYQLLYNEQFF.

The chain recombines TRBV9 with TRBJ2-7; 8 positions match TRBD2. Germline-derived CDR1 and CDR2 are SGDLS and YYNGEE. With V trimmed by 4 bases and J by 3 bases, 12 bases remained unmatched. The CDR3 runs 16 residues. This CDR3 reads CASSRSGAGVYYEQYF. DNA of the CDR3: TGTGCCAGCAGCCGGAGTGGAGCGGGAGTTTACTACGAGCAGTACTTC.